The 9 T cell receptor beta chains given below trace back to one sample, sequenced in a study of blood T cell repertoires in COVID-19. Clones were sequenced by immunoSEQ multiplex PCR, and TCRdb holds only the in-frame ones, with some missing. The sample records 270,000 or so clones, about nine tenths being singletons. Sequences were obtained from PBMCs or T cells enriched from blood (not recorded which). The origin of the receptors is a woman aged 18-29 years who had recovered from COVID-19.

This rearrangement joins TRBV2 to TRBJ1-5; TRBD1 is a possible D gene (5 bases). V dropped 6 bases and J dropped 4 bases, with 10 bases sitting between them. Per the germline V gene, CDR1 is SNHLY and CDR2 is FYNNEI. The CDR3 has 13 amino acids. The CDR3 loop reads CASRETENQPQHF. Here the CDR3 DNA reads TGTGCCAGCAGAGAGACAGAGAATCAGCCCCAGCATTTT.

This clone was seen a few times. The rearrangement links TRBV7-9 to TRBJ1-1; TRBD1 agrees at 9 bases. V dropped 5 bases and J dropped 5; count of bases not matched to a gene: 9. Looked up from germline, CDR1 is SEHNR and CDR2 is FQNEAQ (reference sequence). The CDR3 extends over 15 amino acids. CDR3 in amino acids: CASSGTGGEGTEAFF. The DNA of the CDR3 is TGTGCCAGCAGCGGTACAGGGGGCGAGGGGACTGAAGCTTTCTTT.

The chain combines TRBV7-2 with TRBJ1-2; D perhaps matches TRBD1 (6 bases). Trimming removed 4 bases from V and 0 bases from J, with 12 bases in between. CDR1 SGHTA and CDR2 FQGNSA come from the germline V gene. This CDR3 has 15 residues. In DNA form, the CDR3 reads TGTGCCAGCAGCTCGAGGACAGAGTCTAACTATGGCTACACCTTC. It codes for CASSSRTESNYGYTF.

The rearrangement joins TRBV4-3 to TRBJ1-1; weak D call: TRBD1 (5 bases). The CDR3 totals 13 residues. Germline CDR1 is LGHNA and CDR2 is YSLEER. The ends were cut back, 4 bases at V and 6 bases at J, with 12 bases in the middle. The DNA of the CDR3 is TGCGCCAGCAGCCTACGGGGGAAGGCTGAAGCTTTCTTT. Protein: CASSLRGKAEAFF.

V gene TRBV10-3 combines with J gene TRBJ2-7; TRBD1 matches at 7 bases. The CDR3 consists of 13 residues. Trimming removed 11 bases from V and 3 bases from J; junction bases left unmatched: 10. The germline CDR1 and CDR2 sequences are ENHRY and SYGVKD. CDR3: CASKGDSLYEQYF. The CDR3 coding sequence is TGTGCCTCCAAAGGGGACAGTCTCTACGAGCAGTACTTC.

The rearrangement links TRBV27 to TRBJ2-5, with D maybe TRBD2 (5 bases). Trimming removed 3 bases at V and 5 bases at J, with 10 bases between. Germline assignment: CDR1 MNHEY and CDR2 SMNVEV (reference sequence). This CDR3 contains 13 residues. The CDR3 DNA sequence: TGTGCCAGCAGTTTTCGCACGGGGGAGACCCAGTACTTC. Its translation: CASSFRTGETQYF.

The table lists this clone with a count of one. This chain links TRBV10-3 with TRBJ1-1; maybe TRBD1 (5 bases). This CDR3 spans 15 amino acids. Germline-derived CDR1 and CDR2 are ENHRY and SYGVKD. V was cut by 1 base and J by 7 bases, with 16 bases left in between. As DNA, the CDR3 is TGTGCCATCAGTGAGTATGGACAAGGCATAAATGAAGCTTTCTTT. Its translation is CAISEYGQGINEAFF.

The CDR3 protein is CASSLYRGAYEQYF. The CDR3 region has the DNA TGCGCCAGCAGCTTGTACAGGGGGGCCTACGAGCAGTACTTC. The J gene is TRBJ2-7, the V gene TRBV5-1, with TRBD1 matching over 8 bases. Trimming took 1 base from V and 2 from J; bases not matched to a gene: 2. CDR3 length equals 14 residues. From germline, CDR1 is SGHRS and CDR2 YFSETQ.

This clone was found a few times. This chain joins TRBV7-2 and TRBJ1-6; TRBD1 matches at 8 bases. Germline assignment: CDR1 SGHTA and CDR2 FQGNSA. The CDR3 sequence is 13 residues long. The V and J ends lost 9 bases and 5 bases, in that order; junction bases with no gene match: 3. CDR3 in amino acids: CASKTGDNSPLHF. In DNA, the CDR3 is TGTGCCAGTAAGACAGGGGATAATTCACCCCTCCACTTT.